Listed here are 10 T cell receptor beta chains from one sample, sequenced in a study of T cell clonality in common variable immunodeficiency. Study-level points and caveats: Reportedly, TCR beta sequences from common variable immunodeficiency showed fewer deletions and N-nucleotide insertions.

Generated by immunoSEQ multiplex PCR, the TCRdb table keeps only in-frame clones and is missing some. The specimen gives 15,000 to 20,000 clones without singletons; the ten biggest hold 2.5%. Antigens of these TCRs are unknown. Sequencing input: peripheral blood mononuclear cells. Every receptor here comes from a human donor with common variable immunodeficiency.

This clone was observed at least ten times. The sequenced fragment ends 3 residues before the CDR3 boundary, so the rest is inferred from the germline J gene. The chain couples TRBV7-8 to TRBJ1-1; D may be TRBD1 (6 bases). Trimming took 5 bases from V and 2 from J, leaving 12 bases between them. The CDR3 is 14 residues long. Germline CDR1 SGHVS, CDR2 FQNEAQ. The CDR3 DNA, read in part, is TGTGCCAGCAGCCACGACAGGATTAACACTGAA. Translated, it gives CASSHDRINTE. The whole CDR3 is CASSHDRINTEAFF.

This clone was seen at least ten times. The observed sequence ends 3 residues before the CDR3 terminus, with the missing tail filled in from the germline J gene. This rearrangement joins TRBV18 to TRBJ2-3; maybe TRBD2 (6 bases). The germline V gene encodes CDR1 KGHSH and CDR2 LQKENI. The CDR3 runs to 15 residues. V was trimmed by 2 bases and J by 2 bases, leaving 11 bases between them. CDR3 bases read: TGTGCCAGCTCACCAGTCGGGACTCCCACAGATACG. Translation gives CASSPVGTPTDT. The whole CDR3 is CASSPVGTPTDTQYF.

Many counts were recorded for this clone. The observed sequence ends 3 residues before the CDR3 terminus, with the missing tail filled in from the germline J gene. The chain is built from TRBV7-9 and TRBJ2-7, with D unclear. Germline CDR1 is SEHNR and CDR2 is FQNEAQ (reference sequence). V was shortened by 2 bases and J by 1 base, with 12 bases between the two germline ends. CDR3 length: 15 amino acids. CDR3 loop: CASSLIPSKSYEQYF. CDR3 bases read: TGTGCCAGCAGCTTAATCCCTAGTAAGTCCTACGAG.

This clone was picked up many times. CDR3 amino acids: CASRLRQANTGELFF. The sequenced CDR3 bases are TGTGCCAGCCGACTAAGACAGGCGAACACCGGGGAG. The chain uses TRBV19 and TRBJ2-2; D may be TRBD1 (6 bases). Sequencing ends 3 residues short of the CDR3 end; the germline J gene provides the rest. With 9 bases removed from V and 0 bases from J, the gap between germline ends came to 14 bases. This CDR3 has 15 amino acids. Germline CDR1 reads LNHDA; CDR2 reads SQIVND (reference sequence).

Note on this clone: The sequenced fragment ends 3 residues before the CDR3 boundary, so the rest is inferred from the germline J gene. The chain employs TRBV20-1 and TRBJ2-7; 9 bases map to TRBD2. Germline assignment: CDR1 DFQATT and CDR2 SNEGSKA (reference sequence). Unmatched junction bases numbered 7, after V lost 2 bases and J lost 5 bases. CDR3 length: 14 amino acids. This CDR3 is CSARIPGLAHEQYF. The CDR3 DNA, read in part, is TGCAGTGCTAGAATACCGGGACTAGCTCACGAG.

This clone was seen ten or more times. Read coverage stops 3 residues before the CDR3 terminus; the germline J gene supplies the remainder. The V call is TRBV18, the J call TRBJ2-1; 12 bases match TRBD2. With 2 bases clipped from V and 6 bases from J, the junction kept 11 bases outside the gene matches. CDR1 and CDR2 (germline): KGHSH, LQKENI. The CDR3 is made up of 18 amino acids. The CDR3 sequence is CASSPTGLAGFVPNEQFF. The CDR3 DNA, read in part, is TGTGCCAGCTCACCAACCGGACTAGCGGGATTCGTCCCCAATGAG.

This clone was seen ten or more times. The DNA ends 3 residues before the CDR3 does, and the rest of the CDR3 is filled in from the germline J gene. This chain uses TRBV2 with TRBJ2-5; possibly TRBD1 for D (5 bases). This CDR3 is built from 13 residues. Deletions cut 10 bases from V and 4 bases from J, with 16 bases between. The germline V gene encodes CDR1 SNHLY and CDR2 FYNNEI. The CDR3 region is CATNLRQGETQYF. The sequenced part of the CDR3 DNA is TGTGCCACCAATCTTCGGCAGGGAGAGACC.

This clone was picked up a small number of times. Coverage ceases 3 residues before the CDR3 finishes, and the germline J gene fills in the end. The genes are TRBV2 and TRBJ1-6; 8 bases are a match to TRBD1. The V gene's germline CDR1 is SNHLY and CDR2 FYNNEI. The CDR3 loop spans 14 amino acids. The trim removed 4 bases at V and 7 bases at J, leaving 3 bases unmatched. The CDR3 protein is CASSVQGVNSPLHF. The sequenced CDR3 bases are TGTGCCAGCAGTGTACAGGGGGTCAATTCACCC.

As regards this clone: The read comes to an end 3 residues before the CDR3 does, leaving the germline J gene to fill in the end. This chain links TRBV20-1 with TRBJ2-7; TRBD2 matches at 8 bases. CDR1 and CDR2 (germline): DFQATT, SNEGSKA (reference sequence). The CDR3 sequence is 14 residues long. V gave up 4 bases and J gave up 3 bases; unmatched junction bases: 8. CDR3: CSAKLSGSDYEQYF. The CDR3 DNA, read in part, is TGCAGTGCTAAACTAAGCGGGAGCGACTACGAG.

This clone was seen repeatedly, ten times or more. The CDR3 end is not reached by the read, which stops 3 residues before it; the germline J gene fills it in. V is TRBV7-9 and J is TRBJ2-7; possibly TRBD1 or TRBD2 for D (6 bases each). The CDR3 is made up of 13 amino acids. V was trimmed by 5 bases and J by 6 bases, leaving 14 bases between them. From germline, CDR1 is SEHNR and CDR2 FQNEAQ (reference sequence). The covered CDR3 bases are TGTGCCAGCAGCCCCGTAGGGGGAGGCGAG. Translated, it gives CASSPVGGGE. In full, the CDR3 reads CASSPVGGGEQYF.